Below are 23 T cell receptor beta chains sequenced from a single sample in a study of post-analysis software for immune sequencing data. The TCR beta cDNA libraries carried unique molecular identifiers. TCRdb independently ran MiXCR on the PCR reads; one entry per CDR3 protein. Here the sample spans 350,000 to 500,000 distinct CDR3 sequences, more than 30% being singletons. Study outcomes and limitations: TRBV5-6, TRBV5-1 and TRBV20-1 were among four or five TRBV segments more frequent in patients than controls.

No antigens are known for them. Sequencing used blood. The receptors shown here come from a girl aged 2 to 9 with multiple sclerosis.

This rearrangement joins TRBV11-2 to TRBJ1-2; 9 bases line up with TRBD1. V was pared by 3 bases and J by 8 bases, with 7 bases of the junction left unmatched. Looked up from germline, CDR1 is SGHAT and CDR2 is FQNNGV. The CDR3 totals 14 residues. CDR3 sequence: CASSLEQGAGGYTF. The CDR3 DNA is TGTGCCAGCAGCTTGGAACAGGGGGCGGGAGGCTACACCTTC.

This clonotype was found a few times. The gene calls are TRBV9 and TRBJ2-4; D is possibly TRBD2 (5 bases). The CDR3 extends over 13 amino acids. V was trimmed by 0 bases and J by 7 bases, leaving 8 bases between them. Looked up from germline, CDR1 is SGDLS and CDR2 is YYNGEE. The CDR3 bases are TGTGCCAGCAGCGTAGACCCTAGCAACATTCAGTACTTC. It yields the protein CASSVDPSNIQYF.

The chain uses TRBV5-1 and TRBJ1-1; the match to TRBD1 covers 8 bases. Germline V CDR1 and CDR2: SGHRS, YFSETQ. CDR3 length: 15 amino acids. V trimming: 4 bases; J trimming: 4 bases; junction bases outside the gene matches: 9. CDR3 loop: CASSNLDRGSTEAFF. The CDR3 region has the DNA TGCGCCAGCAGCAACTTAGACAGGGGATCCACTGAAGCTTTCTTT.

For the CDR3, the DNA is TGTGCCATCGGTCCGGGGAACACTGAAGCTTTCTTT. Its protein product is CAIGPGNTEAFF. V is TRBV10-3 and J is TRBJ1-1; D unresolved. Germline assignment: CDR1 ENHRY and CDR2 SYGVKD. This CDR3 comprises 12 residues. V was cut by 8 bases and J by 1 base, with 8 bases left in between.

The CDR3 here is CASSPRGAKEKLFF. In DNA form, the CDR3 reads TGTGCCAGCAGCCCAAGAGGGGCCAAAGAAAAACTGTTTTTT. V is TRBV7-8 and J is TRBJ1-4, with a weak D call TRBD1 (5 bases). This CDR3 has 14 amino acids. Germline V gives CDR1 SGHVS, CDR2 FQNEAQ. The V end was cut by 5 bases, the J end by 8 bases, with 15 bases between.

The CDR3: CASSQEETGGTGELFF. The CDR3 nucleotides read TGCGCCAGCAGCCAAGAGGAGACAGGGGGTACCGGGGAGCTGTTTTTT. The gene calls are TRBV4-1 and TRBJ2-2, with 9 positions matching TRBD1. The J segment lost 5 bases and the V segment lost 0 bases, leaving 4 bases of the junction unmatched. CDR3 length equals 16 residues. Germline V CDR1 and CDR2: MGHRA, YSYEKL.

A single count supports this clonotype. The gene calls are TRBV3-1 and TRBJ1-4; tentative D call: TRBD1 (6 bases). Germline V gene lookup returns CDR1 LGHDT and CDR2 YNNKEL (reference sequence). Trimming took off 3 bases at V and 6 bases at J, with 8 bases between the two ends. The CDR3 runs 13 residues. The CDR3 DNA reads as TGTGCCAGCAGCCAGAACAGGGATGAAAAACTGTTTTTT. Its translation: CASSQNRDEKLFF.

The chain combines TRBV29-1 with TRBJ2-7, with D possibly matching TRBD1 (6 bases). Germline values: CDR1 SQVTM, CDR2 ANQGSEA. CDR3 length: 11 residues. V lost 5 bases and J 6 bases, leaving 11 bases between the germline ends. The DNA for the CDR3 is TGCAGCGTTACCGGCAGGGGCGAGCAGTACTTC. Protein: CSVTGRGEQYF.

The chain recombines TRBV10-3 with TRBJ2-7; D remains ambiguous. With the DNA end fitting TRBJ2-5 better, the J assignment may be wrong. This CDR3 has 14 residues. Germline V gene sequence: CDR1 ENHRY, CDR2 SYGVKD. CDR3 nucleotides: TGTGCCATCAGTGAGAGGCCAGGCAGCGAGACCCAGTACTTC. This translates into CAISERPGSETQYF.

This clonotype was recorded once. This is likely a read error, given that the CDR3 carries no conserved phenylalanine or tryptophan at its end. The rearrangement links TRBV6-4 to TRBJ2-3, with D unresolved. The CDR3 covers 13 residues. Between the trimmed V and J ends, which lost 6 bases and 5 bases, there was a span of 12 bases. CDR1 MRHNA and CDR2 SNTAGT come from the germline V gene. The CDR3 nucleotides are TGTGCCAGCAGCCTCCGGGCCCGAGATACGCAGTATTTG. This encodes CASSLRARDTQYL.

The chain carries TRBV11-2 and TRBJ2-3; D is possibly TRBD1 (5 bases). Per germline, CDR1 SGHAT and CDR2 FQNNGV. CDR3 size: 16 residues. V gave up 4 bases and J gave up 4 bases, with 18 bases separating them. CDR3 DNA: TGTGCCAGCAGCTCCCAGGGCAGCCTGATCGCAGATACGCAGTATTTT. Translation gives CASSSQGSLIADTQYF.

V gene TRBV20-1 combines with J gene TRBJ1-2, with D unresolved. The CDR3 is 15 residues long. CDR1 is DFQATT and CDR2 is SNEGSKA in the germline V gene (reference sequence). Trimming stripped 0 bases from V and 8 bases from J, with 19 bases between. Here the CDR3 reads CSARDLHGLSGGYTF. CDR3 nucleotides: TGCAGTGCTAGAGATCTGCACGGACTGTCAGGAGGCTACACCTTC.

The rearrangement joins TRBV28 to TRBJ2-1; TRBD1 matches at 7 bases. J was trimmed by 6 bases and V by 3 bases; bases with no gene match: 5. CDR1 and CDR2 (germline): MDHEN, SYDVKM. This CDR3 comprises 14 residues. In DNA, the CDR3 is TGTGCCAGCAGTTTCTGGGCAGGGGGCAATGAGCAGTTCTTC. Protein sequence: CASSFWAGGNEQFF. The variable domain in full, completed from reference TRBV28 and TRBJ2-1, reads DVKVTQSSRYLVKRTGEKVFLECVQDMDHENMFWYRQDPGLGLRLIYFSYDVKMKEKGDIPEGYSVSREKKERFSLILESASTNQTSMYLCASSFWAGGNEQFFGPGTRLTVL.

This clonotype turned up a few times. The chain links TRBV5-1 to TRBJ2-3; 8 bases line up with TRBD1. With V trimmed by 4 bases and J by 2 bases, 6 bases remained unmatched. Germline V gene sequence: CDR1 SGHRS, CDR2 YFSETQ. The CDR3 totals 15 residues. The CDR3, as DNA: TGCGCCAGCAGCGCCGACAGGGGATCCACAGATACGCAGTATTTT. Translation gives CASSADRGSTDTQYF.

The chain is built from TRBV4-1 and TRBJ2-1; weak D call: TRBD2 (5 bases). Looked up from germline, CDR1 is MGHRA and CDR2 is YSYEKL. Trimming pared 1 base from V and 11 bases from J, leaving 18 bases between. The CDR3 is 15 residues long. The CDR3 region is CASSQGRTAGEQQFF. The CDR3 DNA is TGCGCCAGCAGCCAAGGAAGGACGGCGGGCGAGCAGCAGTTCTTC.

This clonotype has just a few counts. This chain connects TRBV20-1 to TRBJ2-7, with D uncertain. Trimming left V 5 bases short and J 4 bases short, with 9 bases between. Germline V gives CDR1 DFQATT, CDR2 SNEGSKA (reference sequence). The CDR3 contains 11 residues. The CDR3 sequence is CSALNWYEQYF. The CDR3 DNA is TGCAGTGCTTTAAACTGGTACGAGCAGTACTTC.

In nucleotides, the CDR3 is TGTGCCAGTCAACAGGGGGCTTATGCAGATACGCAGTATTTT. Its protein product is CASQQGAYADTQYF. The rearrangement links TRBV25-1 to TRBJ2-3, with 9 bases lining up with TRBD1. Germline trimming cut 9 bases from V and 4 bases from J; bases unmatched to any gene: 8. The CDR3 is 14 amino acids. The germline CDR1 and CDR2 sequences are MGHDK and SYGVNS.

The chain links TRBV5-1 to TRBJ2-1, with 9 bases fitting TRBD1. The germline V gene has CDR1 SGHRS and CDR2 YFSETQ. The ends lost 4 bases at V and 4 bases at J; junction bases unmatched: 6. The CDR3 is 15 amino acids. The CDR3 spells CASSNRDRVYNEQFF. Written as DNA, the CDR3 is TGCGCCAGCAGCAACCGGGACAGGGTTTACAATGAGCAGTTCTTC.

The chain employs TRBV29-1 and TRBJ1-1; 7 bases are shared with TRBD1. The J segment lost 3 bases and the V segment lost 2 bases, leaving 3 bases of the junction unmatched. The CDR3 is made up of 13 amino acids. Germline V gene sequence: CDR1 SQVTM, CDR2 ANQGSEA. As DNA, the CDR3 is TGCAGCGTTGAAATGCAGGGGGACACTGAAGCTTTCTTT. Its translation is CSVEMQGDTEAFF.

The chain is built from TRBV7-3 and TRBJ2-1; 12 nucleotides align to TRBD2. This CDR3 contains 16 residues. With 6 bases clipped from V and 3 bases from J, the junction kept 6 bases outside the gene matches. The germline gives CDR1 SGHTA, CDR2 FQGTGA. In nucleotides, the CDR3 is TGTGCCAGCAGTCCGACTAGCGGGGGTCTCTACAATGAGCAGTTCTTC. It is translated as CASSPTSGGLYNEQFF.

The V and J genes are TRBV9 and TRBJ1-1; D gene unclear. Deletions cut 0 bases from V and 3 bases from J, with 9 bases between. Germline V gives CDR1 SGDLS, CDR2 YYNGEE. CDR3 length: 14 residues. This CDR3 is CASSVAMFDTEAFF. CDR3 coding DNA: TGTGCCAGCAGCGTAGCAATGTTTGACACTGAAGCTTTCTTT.

The sample holds a few counts of this clonotype. The CDR3 reads CSARAKGTSGDSYYNEQFF. CDR3 DNA sequence: TGCAGTGCTAGAGCTAAGGGGACTAGCGGGGACTCCTACTACAATGAGCAGTTCTTC. The rearrangement links TRBV20-1 to TRBJ2-1; TRBD2 agrees at 13 bases. Trimming removed 1 base from V and 3 bases from J; junction bases left unmatched: 12. Germline CDR1 DFQATT, CDR2 SNEGSKA (reference sequence). The CDR3 is 19 amino acids.

The chain links TRBV5-5 to TRBJ2-7, with a possible D match to TRBD1 (6 bases). Per the germline V gene, CDR1 is SGHKS and CDR2 is YYEKEE (reference sequence). The CDR3 is 15 residues long. The ends were cut back, 4 bases at V and 2 bases at J, with 16 bases in the middle. The CDR3 sequence: CASSPTGHRTYEQYF. Written as DNA, the CDR3 is TGTGCCAGCAGCCCCACAGGGCACCGAACCTACGAGCAGTACTTC.